This T cell receptor beta chain was captured by sequencing in a study of blood T cell repertoires in COVID-19. Study in general: PBMCs, B-cell-depleted T cells, or T cells provided the cDNA or gDNA that made up the material.

The germline V gene encodes CDR1 SGHTA and CDR2 FQGNSA. The V end lost 5 bases, the J end lost 6 bases, and 17 bases lay between the germline ends. The CDR3 totals 15 residues. Clones were sequenced by immunoSEQ multiplex PCR, and TCRdb holds only the in-frame ones, with some missing. The sample consists of hundreds of thousands of clones, over 80% of them appearing once. Those enrolled, adults aged about 18 to 89 years, came from some 25 US areas. The sequence was obtained from a woman aged 18-29 years who had recovered from COVID-19. The chain links TRBV7-2 to TRBJ2-1, with D maybe TRBD2 (6 bases). Sequenced: PBMCs or T cells enriched from blood (not recorded which). The chain's CDR3 is CASSQSMGGANEQFF. CDR3 DNA sequence: TGTGCCAGCAGCCAATCAATGGGCGGGGCCAATGAGCAGTTCTTC.